A selection of T cell receptor beta chains follows, all from one sample in a study of cytomegalovirus exposure and HLA in healthy donors. Here immunoSEQ multiplex PCR was the method, and the copy in TCRdb shows in-frame clones only, minus some. The table includes approximately 70,000 clones, 94% detected once. Sequencing was performed on PBMCs. All receptors come from a woman between 18 and 29 years old in good health and CMV-seropositive. CDR3s include the opening cysteine and the closing phenylalanine or tryptophan. The D gene is left open where the match is weak. Clone sizes are given selectively: once, few, many, or a class where the clone is expanded.

clone_size	v_call	j_call	d_call	cdr3_nt	cdr3_aa
few	TRBV5-1	TRBJ1-4	NA	TGCGCCAGCAGCCCGGAAGATTCTCAGGGTAATGAAAAACTGTTTTTT	CASSPEDSQGNEKLFF
NA	TRBV7-2	TRBJ1-6	TRBD1	TGTGCCAGCAGCGGGGACAGGGGTGCTGCACCCCTCCACTTT	CASSGDRGAAPLHF
NA	TRBV29-1	TRBJ2-1	TRBD1	TGCAGCGTTGAAGGTTTTTGGGACAGGGCTTCCTATGAGCAGTTCTTC	CSVEGFWDRASYEQFF
NA	TRBV25-1	TRBJ2-1	NA	TGTGCCAGCAGTGAACGCGTCGATGAGCAGTTCTTC	CASSERVDEQFF
NA	TRBV14	TRBJ2-1	NA	TGTGCCAGCAGCCAAGATCTCTACAATGAGCAGTTCTTC	CASSQDLYNEQFF
NA	TRBV27	TRBJ2-5	NA	TGTGCCAGCAGTCAGTACCAAGAGACCCAGTACTTC	CASSQYQETQYF
NA	TRBV28	TRBJ1-5	TRBD1	TGTGCCAGCACCCGAGGACAGGGGGAACAGCCCCAGCATTTT	CASTRGQGEQPQHF
NA	TRBV28	TRBJ1-2	NA	TGTGCCAGCAGTCATGCGGTATACACCTTC	CASSHAVYTF
NA	TRBV5-6	TRBJ1-6	NA	TGTGCCAGCAGCTTGTTCCAAAATTCACCCCTCCACTTT	CASSLFQNSPLHF
once	TRBV18	TRBJ1-5	TRBD1	TGTGCCAGCTCACTCACGGACAGGGACAGCAATCAGCCCCAGCATTTT	CASSLTDRDSNQPQHF
once	TRBV5-6	TRBJ1-4	TRBD1	TGTGCCAGCAGCTCACCGGGACAGGGGATGGCTAATGAAAAACTGTTTTTT	CASSSPGQGMANEKLFF
NA	TRBV2	TRBJ2-2	NA	TGTGCCAGCAGTTTAGGGGCACGGGGGGAGCTGTTTTTT	CASSLGARGELFF
NA	TRBV19	TRBJ2-1	NA	TGTGCCAGTAGTCCGTTAGGGGAGGATGAGCAGTTCTTC	CASSPLGEDEQFF
NA	TRBV18	TRBJ2-5	TRBD1	TGTGCCAGCTCACCGGGACAGATCCAAGAGACCCAGTACTTC	CASSPGQIQETQYF
NA	TRBV10-3	TRBJ2-1	TRBD2	TGTGCCATCAGTGAGGGGAGCGGGGGATACAATGAGCAGTTCTTC	CAISEGSGGYNEQFF
NA	TRBV28	TRBJ2-2	NA	TGTGCCAGCAGCCTAGGGGCGGGGCGTAGGACCGGGGAGCTGTTTTTT	CASSLGAGRRTGELFF
NA	TRBV18	TRBJ2-2	TRBD2	TGTGCCAGCTCACCGGGTCAGAGGCTAGCGGGAGCCGGGGAGCTGTTTTTT	CASSPGQRLAGAGELFF
NA	TRBV10-1	TRBJ1-1	NA	TGCGCCAGCAAAGGACAGGAAGCTTTCTTT	CASKGQEAFF
NA	TRBV4-2	TRBJ2-2	TRBD1	TGTGCCAGTGCTATTAGACAGGGCGGCACCGGGGAGCTGTTTTTT	CASAIRQGGTGELFF
NA	TRBV27	TRBJ1-1	TRBD1	TGTGCCAGCAGTCCGCCACCTGACAGGGGGAACACTGAAGCTTTCTTT	CASSPPPDRGNTEAFF
NA	TRBV5-4	TRBJ2-3	NA	TGTGCCAGCAGCTACCGACTAGGTGCGGATACGCAGTATTTT	CASSYRLGADTQYF
NA	TRBV7-2	TRBJ2-1	NA	TGTGCCAGCAGCTTAGTTCGCGTGGATGAGCAGTTCTTC	CASSLVRVDEQFF
NA	TRBV2	TRBJ2-5	TRBD2	TGTGCCAGCAGTGAATGGGGACTAGCGGGCCCACAAGAGACCCAGTACTTC	CASSEWGLAGPQETQYF
NA	TRBV2	TRBJ2-3	TRBD1	TGTGCCAGCAGTGGGACCGGGACAGGAAGCACAGATACGCAGTATTTT	CASSGTGTGSTDTQYF
NA	TRBV6-1	TRBJ2-3	NA	TGTGCCAGCAGTGATAAGACCCGAGGGGGAGATACGCAGTATTTT	CASSDKTRGGDTQYF
NA	TRBV27	TRBJ2-7	TRBD1	TGTGCCAGCAGGGGGACAGGGACCTACGAGCAGTACTTC	CASRGTGTYEQYF
once	TRBV15	TRBJ1-5	NA	TGTGCCACCAGCAGAGATGTTGCCGGTATCAATCAGCCCCAGCATTTT	CATSRDVAGINQPQHF
once	TRBV6-5	TRBJ2-2	TRBD1	TGTGCCAGCAGTTACCAAACAGGGGCGAACACCGGGGAGCTGTTTTTT	CASSYQTGANTGELFF
NA	TRBV7-6	TRBJ2-2	NA	TGTGCCAGCAGCTTATCAAACACCGGGGAGCTGTTTTTT	CASSLSNTGELFF
NA	TRBV7-6	TRBJ1-1	TRBD1	TGTGCCAGCAGCGCTCGAGGACAGGGGAACACTGAAGCTTTCTTT	CASSARGQGNTEAFF
NA	TRBV19	TRBJ2-1	TRBD2	TGTGCCAGTAGTATAGATACGGGACTAGCGGGAGTCCACAATGAGCAGTTCTTC	CASSIDTGLAGVHNEQFF
NA	TRBV27	TRBJ1-4	NA	TGTGCCAGCAGTTCTCGACACGAAACTAATGAAAAACTGTTTTTT	CASSSRHETNEKLFF
NA	TRBV29-1	TRBJ1-1	NA	TGCAGCGGATCACCCATTGGGGCGAACACTGAAGCTTTCTTT	CSGSPIGANTEAFF
few	TRBV18	TRBJ2-2	NA	TGTGCCAGCTCACCACGACATCAGGCTGACACCGGGGAGCTGTTTTTT	CASSPRHQADTGELFF
NA	TRBV7-2	TRBJ1-6	NA	TGTGCCAGCTGTGACAGGACAAATAATTCACCCCTCCACTTT	CASCDRTNNSPLHF
NA	TRBV5-1	TRBJ2-7	TRBD2	TGCGCCAGCAGCTCTCTAGCGGGTGCCTACGAGCAGTACTTC	CASSSLAGAYEQYF
NA	TRBV6-1	TRBJ2-1	TRBD2	TGTGCCAGCATACTAGCGGGGGGACCCCACAATGAGCAGTTCTTC	CASILAGGPHNEQFF
NA	TRBV28	TRBJ2-1	NA	TGTGCCAGCATCCAACGGGATTTGTATGAGCAGTTCTTC	CASIQRDLYEQFF
NA	TRBV25-1	TRBJ2-1	NA	TGTGCCAGCAGTGAACCAGGGCGGATAGCCAATGAGCAGTTCTTC	CASSEPGRIANEQFF
NA	TRBV29-1	TRBJ1-2	TRBD1	TGCAGCGTACCCTCCCGGGACAGGGGGAAAGCCACCTATGGCTACACCTTC	CSVPSRDRGKATYGYTF
once	TRBV7-2	TRBJ2-5	TRBD1	TGTGCCAGCAGCTCGCAGGGGGCTATACAAGAGACCCAGTACTTC	CASSSQGAIQETQYF
NA	TRBV7-6	TRBJ2-3	TRBD2	TGTGCCAGCAGCAATAGGGGAACTAGCGGGGTTGTTACGCAGTATTTT	CASSNRGTSGVVTQYF
NA	TRBV28	TRBJ2-7	TRBD2	TGTGCCAGCAGCCTTGGGACGGGAGGGGACGAGCAGTACTTC	CASSLGTGGDEQYF